The next 10 T cell receptor beta chains were all read from a single sample in a study of blood T cell repertoires in COVID-19. The repertoire was sequenced with immunoSEQ multiplex PCR; TCRdb's copy has only in-frame clones and lacks some. The repertoire holds more than 300,000 clones, with around 91% as singletons. The sequenced material came from peripheral blood. The receptors originated from a woman aged 18-30 years who had recovered from COVID-19.

As for this clone: Other DNA sequences in this sample translate to the same CDR3. The CDR3 nucleotides are TGTGCCAGCAGCCAGGGACTAGCGGTCTACAATGAGCAGTTCTTC. Translated: CASSQGLAVYNEQFF. The chain carries TRBV3-1 (or the pseudogene TRBV3-2) and TRBJ2-1; 11 bases are shared with TRBD2. This CDR3 is built from 15 residues. The ends lost 3 bases at V and 3 bases at J; junction bases unmatched: 1. Germline V gene lookup returns CDR1 LGHDT and CDR2 YNNKEL (reference sequence).

This chain connects TRBV30 to TRBJ2-1, with 12 bases fitting TRBD1. Germline lookup yields CDR1 GTSNPN and CDR2 SVGIG (reference sequence). This CDR3 comprises 16 residues. V shed 2 bases and J 9 bases; nucleotides not matched to a gene: 11. The CDR3 protein is CAWSLLRDRGLGEQFF. The DNA for the CDR3 is TGTGCCTGGAGTCTTCTCCGGGACAGGGGGCTCGGTGAGCAGTTCTTC.

The chain has TRBV15 and TRBJ1-5; D remains ambiguous. Germline V gene sequence: CDR1 LNHNV, CDR2 YYDKDF (reference sequence). Trimming pared 1 base from V and 5 bases from J, leaving 9 bases between. The CDR3 sequence is 14 residues long. CDR3 DNA: TGTGCCACCAGCAGAGTTAGAGATTATCAGCCCCAGCATTTT. Translated: CATSRVRDYQPQHF. The full variable domain, with the rest looked up from reference TRBV15 and TRBJ1-5, is DAMVIQNPRYQVTQFGKPVTLSCSQTLNHNVMYWYQQKSSQAPKLLFHYYDKDFNNEADTPDNFQSRRPNTSFCFLDIRSPGLGDTAMYLCATSRVRDYQPQHFGDGTRLSIL.

This chain connects TRBV5-5 to TRBJ1-2; perhaps TRBD1 as D (5 bases). V lost 4 bases to trimming and J lost 4 bases, with 17 bases between them. Germline V gives CDR1 SGHKS, CDR2 YYEKEE (reference sequence). CDR3 length: 15 amino acids. The CDR3 DNA is TGTGCCAGCAGCACAACTCAGGGAAAAGCCTATGGCTACACCTTC. The encoded protein is CASSTTQGKAYGYTF.

The chain has TRBV5-1 and TRBJ1-6; 7 bases are shared with TRBD1. V shed 0 bases, J shed 6 bases, and the junction held 9 bases outside the gene matches. The CDR3 sequence is 17 residues long. The germline gives CDR1 SGHRS, CDR2 YFSETQ. The CDR3 spells CASSLGQGNGGNSPLHF. The CDR3 coding sequence is TGCGCCAGCAGCTTGGGACAGGGAAATGGGGGTAATTCACCCCTCCACTTT.

The J gene is TRBJ1-2, the V gene TRBV7-9; 7 bases line up with TRBD1. The J segment lost 4 bases and the V segment lost 5 bases, leaving 16 bases of the junction unmatched. Per the germline V gene, CDR1 is SEHNR and CDR2 is FQNEAQ (reference sequence). This CDR3 has 17 residues. CDR3 nucleotides: TGTGCCAGCAGCGAAAAAGGGACAGCCCCCGTCAGCTATGGCTACACCTTC. This gives the protein CASSEKGTAPVSYGYTF.

This CDR3 is CASSEGLAGFDTQYF. The CDR3 nucleotides read TGTGCCAGCAGTGAGGGACTAGCGGGATTCGATACGCAGTATTTT. The chain couples TRBV2 to TRBJ2-3, with 13 nucleotides matching TRBD2. The germline CDR1 and CDR2 sequences are SNHLY and FYNNEI. V dropped 3 bases and J dropped 6; count of bases not matched to a gene: 3. This CDR3 contains 15 residues.

The chain joins TRBV29-1 to TRBJ2-1; 11 bases are a match to TRBD2. The CDR3 is made up of 13 amino acids. The V gene's germline CDR1 is SQVTM and CDR2 ANQGSEA. V was clipped by 6 bases and J by 8 bases; unmatched bases: 6. The CDR3 DNA sequence: TGCAGCGTCGGGACTAGCGGAGGGGATGAGCAGTTCTTC. Its translation is CSVGTSGGDEQFF.

The V and J genes are TRBV7-9 and TRBJ1-2; D is perhaps TRBD1 (6 bases). Germline-derived CDR1 and CDR2 are SEHNR and FQNEAQ (reference sequence). Between the trimmed V and J ends, which lost 4 bases and 8 bases, there was a span of 20 bases. The CDR3 has 15 amino acids. CDR3 residues: CASSSHQTGWDGYTF. For the CDR3, the DNA is TGTGCCAGCAGCTCCCACCAGACAGGTTGGGACGGCTACACCTTC.

This sequence joins TRBV27 and TRBJ2-1, with TRBD2 matching 10 bases. Looked up from germline, CDR1 is MNHEY and CDR2 is SMNVEV (reference sequence). J was trimmed by 3 bases and V by 1 base; bases with no gene match: 3. The CDR3 has 16 amino acids. Here the CDR3 reads CASSLFPSGGYNEQFF. Here the CDR3 DNA reads TGTGCCAGCAGTTTATTCCCTAGCGGGGGCTACAATGAGCAGTTCTTC.